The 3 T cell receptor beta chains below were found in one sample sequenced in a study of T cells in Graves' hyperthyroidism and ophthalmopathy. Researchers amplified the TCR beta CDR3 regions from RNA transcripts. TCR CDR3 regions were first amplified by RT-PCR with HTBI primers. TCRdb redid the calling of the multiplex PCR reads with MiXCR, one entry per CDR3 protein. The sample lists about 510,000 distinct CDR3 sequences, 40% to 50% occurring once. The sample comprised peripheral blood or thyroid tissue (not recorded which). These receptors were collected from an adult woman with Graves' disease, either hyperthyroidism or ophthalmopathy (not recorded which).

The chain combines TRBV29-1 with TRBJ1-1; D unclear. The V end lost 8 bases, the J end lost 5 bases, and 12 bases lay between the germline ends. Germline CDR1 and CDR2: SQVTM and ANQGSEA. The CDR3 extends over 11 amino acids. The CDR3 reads CSFEGVTEAFF. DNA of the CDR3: TGCAGCTTCGAGGGTGTGACTGAAGCTTTCTTT.

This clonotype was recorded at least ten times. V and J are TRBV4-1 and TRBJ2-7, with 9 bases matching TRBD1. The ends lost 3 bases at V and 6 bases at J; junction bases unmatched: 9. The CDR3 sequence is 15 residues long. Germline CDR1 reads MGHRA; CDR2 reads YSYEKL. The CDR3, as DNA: TGCGCCAGCAGCCAGGTAGGGACAGGGAGGCGCGAGCAGTACTTC. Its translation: CASSQVGTGRREQYF.

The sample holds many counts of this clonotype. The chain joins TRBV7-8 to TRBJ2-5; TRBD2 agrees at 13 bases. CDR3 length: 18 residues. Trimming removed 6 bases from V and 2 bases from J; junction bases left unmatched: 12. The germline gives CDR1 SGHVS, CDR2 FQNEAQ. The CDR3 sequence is CASSLGGLAGVQQETQYF. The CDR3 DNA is TGTGCCAGCAGTCTGGGTGGACTAGCGGGGGTACAACAAGAGACCCAGTACTTC.